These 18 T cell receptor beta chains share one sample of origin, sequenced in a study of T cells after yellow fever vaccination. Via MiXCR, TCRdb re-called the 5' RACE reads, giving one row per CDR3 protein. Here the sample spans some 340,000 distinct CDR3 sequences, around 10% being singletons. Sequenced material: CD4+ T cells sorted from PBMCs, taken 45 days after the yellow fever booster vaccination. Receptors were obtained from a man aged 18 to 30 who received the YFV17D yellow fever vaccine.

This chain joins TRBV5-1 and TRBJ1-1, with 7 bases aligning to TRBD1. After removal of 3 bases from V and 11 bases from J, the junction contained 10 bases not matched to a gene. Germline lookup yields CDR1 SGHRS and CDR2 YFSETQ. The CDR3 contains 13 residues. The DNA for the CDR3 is TGCGCCAGCAGCTACACAGGGGTCTGTGATGCTTTCTTT. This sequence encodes CASSYTGVCDAFF.

The CDR3 bases are TGTGCCAGCAGCCTAGGGGTCACGAGTGGAAACATTCAGTACTTC. It specifies CASSLGVTSGNIQYF. The V call is TRBV12-3 or TRBV12-4, the J call TRBJ2-4; D is perhaps TRBD1 (5 bases). V lost 6 bases and J 6 bases, leaving 18 bases between the germline ends. There are 15 residues in the CDR3.

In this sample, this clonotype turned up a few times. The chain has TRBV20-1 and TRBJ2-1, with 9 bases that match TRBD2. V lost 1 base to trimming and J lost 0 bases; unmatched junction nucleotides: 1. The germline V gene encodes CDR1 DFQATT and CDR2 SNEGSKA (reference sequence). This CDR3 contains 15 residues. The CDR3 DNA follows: TGCAGTGCTAGAGTAGCGGGGGTCTCCTACAATGAGCAGTTCTTC. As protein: CSARVAGVSYNEQFF.

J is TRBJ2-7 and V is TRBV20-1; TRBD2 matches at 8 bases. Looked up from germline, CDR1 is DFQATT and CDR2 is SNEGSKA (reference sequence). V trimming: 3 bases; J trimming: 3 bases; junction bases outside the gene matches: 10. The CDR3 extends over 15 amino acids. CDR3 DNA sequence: TGCAGTGCTAGGACCCGGGGGGGGTTCTTCTACGAGCAGTACGTC. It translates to CSARTRGGFFYEQYV.

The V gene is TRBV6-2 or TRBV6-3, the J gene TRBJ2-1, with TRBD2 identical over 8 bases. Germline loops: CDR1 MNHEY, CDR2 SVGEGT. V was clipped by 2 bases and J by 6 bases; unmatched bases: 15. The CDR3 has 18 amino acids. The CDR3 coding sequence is TGTGCCAGCAGTTACACCTCGTCCGGGACTAGAGGAGGCAATGAGCAGTTCTTC. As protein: CASSYTSSGTRGGNEQFF.

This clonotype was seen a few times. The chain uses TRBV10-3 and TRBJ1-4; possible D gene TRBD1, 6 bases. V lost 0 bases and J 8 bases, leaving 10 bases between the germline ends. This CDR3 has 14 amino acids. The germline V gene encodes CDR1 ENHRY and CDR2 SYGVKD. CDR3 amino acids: CAISESGGEEKLFF. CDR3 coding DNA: TGTGCCATCAGTGAGTCGGGGGGCGAAGAAAAACTGTTTTTT.

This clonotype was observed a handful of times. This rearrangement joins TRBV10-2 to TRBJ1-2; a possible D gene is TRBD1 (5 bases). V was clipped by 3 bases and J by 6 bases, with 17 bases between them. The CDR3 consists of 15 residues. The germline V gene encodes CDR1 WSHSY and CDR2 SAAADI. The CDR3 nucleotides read TGCGCCAGCAGTGACCCCCAGGGAAGAGGGGATGGCTACACCTTC. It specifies CASSDPQGRGDGYTF.

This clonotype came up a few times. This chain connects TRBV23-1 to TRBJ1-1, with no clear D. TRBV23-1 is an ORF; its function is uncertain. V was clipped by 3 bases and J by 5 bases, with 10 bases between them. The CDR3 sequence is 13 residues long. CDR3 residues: CASSHGLRTEAFF. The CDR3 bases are TGCGCCAGCAGTCACGGGTTACGGACTGAAGCTTTCTTT.

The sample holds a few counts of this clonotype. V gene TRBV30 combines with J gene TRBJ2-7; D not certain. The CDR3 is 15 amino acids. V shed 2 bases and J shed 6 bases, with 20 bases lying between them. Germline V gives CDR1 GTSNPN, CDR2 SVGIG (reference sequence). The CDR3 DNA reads TGTGCCTGGAGTCTCATCCATGTGACCCCCGGCGAGCAGTACTTC. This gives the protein CAWSLIHVTPGEQYF.

In DNA, the CDR3 is TGTGCCAGCAGTCTCCTCACCTCGGGGGAGCAGTACTTC. It codes for CASSLLTSGEQYF. The chain recombines TRBV12-3 or TRBV12-4 with TRBJ2-7; weak D call: TRBD2 (5 bases). Trimming pared 5 bases from V and 7 bases from J, leaving 15 bases between. CDR3 length: 13 amino acids.

The CDR3 DNA reads as TGTGCCAGCAGTGGCTTCAGGGGGGGAACCGGGGAGCTGTTTTTT. It yields the protein CASSGFRGGTGELFF. This chain uses TRBV6-6 with TRBJ2-2, with D possibly being TRBD1 or TRBD2 (7 bases each). V was cut by 5 bases and J by 5 bases, with 15 bases left in between. The germline V gene has CDR1 MNHNY and CDR2 SVGAGI (reference sequence). The CDR3 consists of 15 residues.

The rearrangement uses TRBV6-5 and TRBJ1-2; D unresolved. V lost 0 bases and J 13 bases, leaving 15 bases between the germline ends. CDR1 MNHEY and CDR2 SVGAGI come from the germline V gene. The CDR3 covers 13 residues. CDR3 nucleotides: TGTGCCAGCAGTTACTCTATAGGGTGGGGTTTCACCTTC. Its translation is CASSYSIGWGFTF.

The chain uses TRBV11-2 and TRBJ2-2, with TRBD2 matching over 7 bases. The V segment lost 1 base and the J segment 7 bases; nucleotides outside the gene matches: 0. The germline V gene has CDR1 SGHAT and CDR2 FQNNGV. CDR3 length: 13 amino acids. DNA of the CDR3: TGTGCCAGCAGCTTAGGGGAGGGCGGGGAGCTGTTTTTT. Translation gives CASSLGEGGELFF.

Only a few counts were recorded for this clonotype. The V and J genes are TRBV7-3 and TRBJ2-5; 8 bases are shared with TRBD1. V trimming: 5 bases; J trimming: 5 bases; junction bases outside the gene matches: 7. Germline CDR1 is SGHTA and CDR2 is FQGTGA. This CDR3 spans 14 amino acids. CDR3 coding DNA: TGTGCCAGCAGCGATCATCACAGGGGGGAGACCCAGTACTTC. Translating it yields CASSDHHRGETQYF.

This CDR3 is CASSLVVGAQYF. The CDR3 DNA is TGTGCCAGCAGCTTAGTGGTTGGGGCCCAGTACTTC. The chain joins TRBV7-6 to TRBJ2-5, with D unresolved. V was cut by 1 base and J by 9 bases, with 9 bases left in between. This CDR3 region has 12 residues. From germline, CDR1 is SGHVS and CDR2 FNYEAQ.

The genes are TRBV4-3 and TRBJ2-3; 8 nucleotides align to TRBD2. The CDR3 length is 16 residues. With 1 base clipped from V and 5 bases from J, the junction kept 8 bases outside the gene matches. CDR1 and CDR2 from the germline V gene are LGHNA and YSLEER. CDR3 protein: CASSQAGGGRGDTQYF. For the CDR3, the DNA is TGCGCCAGCAGCCAAGCCGGGGGGGGGCGCGGAGATACGCAGTATTTT.

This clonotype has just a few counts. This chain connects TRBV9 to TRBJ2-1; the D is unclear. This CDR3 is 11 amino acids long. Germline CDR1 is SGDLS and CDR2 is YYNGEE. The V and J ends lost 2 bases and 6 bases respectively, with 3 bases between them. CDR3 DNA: TGTGCCAGCAGCGTCCGCAATGAGCAGTTCTTC. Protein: CASSVRNEQFF.

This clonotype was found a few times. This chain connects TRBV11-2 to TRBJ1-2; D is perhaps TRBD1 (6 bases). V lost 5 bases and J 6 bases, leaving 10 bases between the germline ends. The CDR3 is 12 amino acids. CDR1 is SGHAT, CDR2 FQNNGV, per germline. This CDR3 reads CASSLRGHGYTF. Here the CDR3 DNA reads TGTGCCAGCAGCCTACGGGGGCATGGCTACACCTTC.